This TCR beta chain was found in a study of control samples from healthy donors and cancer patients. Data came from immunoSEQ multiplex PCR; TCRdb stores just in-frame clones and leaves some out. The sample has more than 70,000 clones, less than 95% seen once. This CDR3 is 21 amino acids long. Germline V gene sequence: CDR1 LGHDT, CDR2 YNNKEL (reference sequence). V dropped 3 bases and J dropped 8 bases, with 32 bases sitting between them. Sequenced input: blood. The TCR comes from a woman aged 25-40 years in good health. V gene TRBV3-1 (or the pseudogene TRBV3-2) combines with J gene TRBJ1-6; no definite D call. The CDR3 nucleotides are TGTGCCAGCAGCCATGTGTTGGGTGGTCCTTTCTTCGGCTCGGATCATTCACCCCTCCACTTT. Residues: CASSHVLGGPFFGSDHSPLHF.